The 20 T cell receptor beta chains below come from one sample, sequenced in a study of cytomegalovirus exposure and HLA in healthy donors. The PCR had 60 Vbeta and 13 Jbeta primers. Some clones are missing from TCRdb's copy, which holds only in-frame ones; the method was immunoSEQ multiplex PCR. The repertoire holds about 170,000 clones, 80% to 90% seen once, with just under 5% in the top ten. The sample taken for sequencing was PBMCs. The receptors shown here come from a woman younger than 30 in good health and CMV-seropositive.

This clone was detected only a few times. CDR3 amino acids: CASNAGTGEYEQYF. CDR3 sequence (DNA): TGTGCCAGCAATGCCGGGACAGGGGAATACGAGCAGTACTTC. This chain uses TRBV6-6 with TRBJ2-7, with 10 nucleotides matching TRBD1. The CDR3 is made up of 14 amino acids. Germline V gene lookup returns CDR1 MNHNY and CDR2 SVGAGI (reference sequence). V lost 7 bases and J lost 4; bases outside the gene matches: 7.

The chain carries TRBV29-1 and TRBJ2-1, with 11 bases lining up with TRBD2. Per the germline V gene, CDR1 is SQVTM and CDR2 is ANQGSEA. The ends lost 7 bases at V and 0 bases at J; junction bases unmatched: 5. This CDR3 is 15 amino acids long. This chain's CDR3 is CSARLAGTSYNEQFF. The CDR3 DNA sequence: TGCAGCGCCCGACTAGCGGGGACCTCCTACAATGAGCAGTTCTTC.

V usage is TRBV16 and J usage is TRBJ1-2, with 9 positions matching TRBD1. This CDR3 has 16 amino acids. Germline CDR1 KGHSY, CDR2 FQNENV. Losses at the gene ends were 4 bases for V and 2 bases for J; bases not matched to a gene: 8. The DNA of the CDR3 is TGTGCCAGCAGCCCATCGGGACAGGGAGTCAACTATGGCTACACCTTC. Protein product: CASSPSGQGVNYGYTF.

This chain connects TRBV18 to TRBJ2-5; D possibly corresponds to TRBD1 (6 bases). Trimming cost V 4 bases and J 5 bases, with 14 bases left between them. The CDR3 contains 14 residues. Germline assignment: CDR1 KGHSH and CDR2 LQKENI. CDR3 in amino acids: CASSLYRDGETQYF. CDR3 coding DNA: TGTGCCAGCTCACTTTACAGGGACGGGGAGACCCAGTACTTC. The full variable domain, in which reference TRBV18 and TRBJ2-5 provide the parts outside the CDR3, is NAGVMQNPRHLVRRRGQEARLRCSPMKGHSHVYWYRQLPEEGLKFMVYLQKENIIDESGMPKERFSAEFPKEGPSILRIQQVVRGDSAAYFCASSLYRDGETQYFGPGTRLLVL.

This sequence joins TRBV11-3 and TRBJ2-7; TRBD2 might be the D (6 bases). This CDR3 is 17 amino acids long. Looked up from germline, CDR1 is SGHNT and CDR2 is YENEEA. V lost 5 bases, J lost 3 bases, and 23 bases lay in between. The CDR3 DNA follows: TGTGCCAGCAGCCTTGAAGAACGACTAGGAGGCCTCTACGAGCAGTACTTC. Its translation: CASSLEERLGGLYEQYF. The variable domain in full, with the rest retrieved from reference TRBV11-3 and TRBJ2-7, is EAGVVQSPRYKIIEKKQPVAFWCNPISGHNTLYWYLQNLGQGPELLIRYENEEAVDDSQLPKDRFSAERLKGVDSTLKIQPAELGDSAVYLCASSLEERLGGLYEQYFGPGTRLTVT.

V usage is TRBV4-2 and J usage is TRBJ1-3; 9 positions agree with TRBD1. The CDR3 is 15 residues long. Germline CDR1 is LGHNA and CDR2 is YNFKEQ. V shed 4 bases and J 7 bases; nucleotides not matched to a gene: 8. The DNA for the CDR3 is TGTGCCAGCAGCCGCGAACAGGGGGCGGGGAACACCATATATTTT. Protein sequence: CASSREQGAGNTIYF.

V is TRBV27 and J is TRBJ2-3, with 9 bases matching TRBD2. Germline trimming cut 1 base from V and 4 bases from J; bases unmatched to any gene: 9. CDR1 is MNHEY and CDR2 is SMNVEV in the germline V gene (reference sequence). The CDR3 loop spans 17 amino acids. CDR3 nucleotides: TGTGCCAGCAGTTTATATGGCGGGGGGGCCGGGGCAGATACGCAGTATTTT. This translates into CASSLYGGGAGADTQYF.

The genes are TRBV7-9 and TRBJ1-1; TRBD1 agrees at 9 bases. The V gene end was trimmed by 5 bases and the J gene end by 7 bases; junction bases not matched to a gene: 23. Germline assignment: CDR1 SEHNR and CDR2 FQNEAQ (reference sequence). The CDR3 runs 19 residues. The CDR3 DNA reads as TGTGCCAGCAGCAATCTCTCATGGATTTCCTGGACAGGGGTGATTGAAGCTTTCTTT. It yields the protein CASSNLSWISWTGVIEAFF.

This clone has only a few counts. The chain's CDR3 is CAWSRDVGTGQYEQYF. The CDR3 DNA reads as TGTGCCTGGAGCCGCGACGTGGGGACAGGGCAATACGAGCAGTACTTC. V is TRBV30 and J is TRBJ2-7; the match to TRBD1 covers 9 bases. The CDR3 extends over 16 amino acids. Unmatched junction bases numbered 13, after V lost 3 bases and J lost 4 bases. From germline, CDR1 is GTSNPN and CDR2 SVGIG (reference sequence).

The chain uses TRBV6-5 and TRBJ1-1; D call uncertain. This CDR3 is built from 15 residues. The germline V and J ends were trimmed by 6 bases and 5 bases, with 19 bases remaining between them. The germline V gene has CDR1 MNHEY and CDR2 SVGAGI. The chain's CDR3 is CASRSSWEGGTEAFF. The CDR3 region has the DNA TGTGCCAGCAGGTCCTCTTGGGAGGGCGGAACTGAAGCTTTCTTT.

This clone was counted once. V and J are TRBV7-7 and TRBJ2-2; TRBD1 matches at 10 bases. The CDR3 runs 15 residues. J lost 5 bases, V lost 5 bases, and 5 bases had no gene match. Germline V gene lookup returns CDR1 SSHAT and CDR2 FNYEAQ (reference sequence). The CDR3 coding sequence is TGTGCCAGCAGCCGACAGGGGGCAGGAACCGGGGAGCTGTTTTTT. This codes for CASSRQGAGTGELFF.

This clone showed up many times. This sequence joins TRBV30 and TRBJ1-1, with D possibly matching TRBD1 (5 bases). Per germline, CDR1 GTSNPN and CDR2 SVGIG (reference sequence). V was shortened by 0 bases and J by 3 bases, with 17 bases between the two germline ends. The CDR3 runs to 16 residues. CDR3: CAWSVLVRGVHTEAFF. The DNA of the CDR3 is TGTGCCTGGAGTGTACTTGTTCGGGGGGTACACACTGAAGCTTTCTTT.

This chain links TRBV5-6 with TRBJ2-7; 10 bases map to TRBD1. CDR3 size: 14 residues. V dropped 7 bases and J dropped 6; count of bases not matched to a gene: 10. Germline V gives CDR1 SGHDT, CDR2 YYEEEE. The CDR3 region is CASSIGTGVGEQYF. The CDR3 bases are TGTGCCAGCTCTATCGGGACAGGGGTGGGCGAGCAGTACTTC. The whole variable domain, filled in from reference TRBV5-6 and TRBJ2-7, reads DAGVTQSPTHLIKTRGQQVTLRCSPKSGHDTVSWYQQALGQGPQFIFQYYEEEERQRGNFPDRFSGHQFPNYSSELNVNALLLGDSALYLCASSIGTGVGEQYFGPGTRLTVT.

This clone has just a few counts. The chain links TRBV4-2 to TRBJ2-3, with unresolved D. The CDR3 runs to 15 residues. Germline V gives CDR1 LGHNA, CDR2 YNFKEQ. Trimming took 2 bases from V and 2 from J, leaving 11 bases between them. CDR3 residues: CASSQFDSDTDTQYF. CDR3 coding DNA: TGTGCCAGCAGCCAATTTGACTCAGACACAGATACGCAGTATTTT.

This clone has just one count. The CDR3: CASSEGTGPYGYTF. CDR3 bases: TGTGCCAGCAGTGAGGGGACAGGGCCCTATGGCTACACCTTC. The V and J genes are TRBV6-1 and TRBJ1-2; 9 bases agree with TRBD1. The CDR3 is 14 amino acids. CDR1 MNHNS and CDR2 SASEGT come from the germline V gene. The trim removed 3 bases at V and 4 bases at J, leaving 3 bases unmatched.

This rearrangement joins TRBV5-5 to TRBJ1-4; D ambiguous. The CDR3 totals 13 residues. Germline assignment: CDR1 SGHKS and CDR2 YYEKEE (reference sequence). Trimming took 2 bases from V and 8 from J, leaving 10 bases between them. CDR3 sequence reads: CASSFITGEKLFF. CDR3 DNA: TGTGCCAGCAGCTTTATTACGGGGGAAAAACTGTTTTTT.

The chain recombines TRBV5-1 with TRBJ2-7; the match to TRBD2 covers 10 bases. The CDR3 covers 14 residues. Trimming removed 0 bases from V and 4 bases from J; junction bases left unmatched: 1. Germline V gives CDR1 SGHRS, CDR2 YFSETQ. As DNA, the CDR3 is TGCGCCAGCAGCTTGGGTAGCGGGGGGTACGAGCAGTACTTC. It yields the protein CASSLGSGGYEQYF.

The chain employs TRBV21-1 and TRBJ1-2. TRBV21-1 is a pseudogene. The CDR3 has 11 amino acids. This CDR3 is CASIGRFGYTF. The CDR3 DNA sequence: TGTGCCAGCATTGGGAGGTTTGGCTACACCTTC.

This chain connects TRBV30 to TRBJ2-2; 9 bases fit TRBD2. CDR3 length equals 14 residues. The germline gives CDR1 GTSNPN, CDR2 SVGIG (reference sequence). CDR3 in amino acids: CALQLAGGTGELFF. The CDR3 DNA is TGTGCTCTTCAACTAGCGGGCGGGACCGGGGAGCTGTTTTTT. The full variable domain, rest sourced from reference TRBV30 and TRBJ2-2, is SQTIHQWPATLVQPVGSPLSLECTVEGTSNPNLYWYRQAAGRGLQLLFYSVGIGQISSEVPQNLSASRPQDRQFILSSKKLLLSDSGFYLCALQLAGGTGELFFGEGSRLTVL.

J is TRBJ1-1 and V is TRBV6-1; D not certain. Looked up from germline, CDR1 is MNHNS and CDR2 is SASEGT. Trimming took 7 bases from V and 1 from J, leaving 10 bases between them. The CDR3 is 13 residues long. The CDR3 reads CASTLRENTEAFF. CDR3 in DNA: TGTGCCAGCACCCTACGGGAGAACACTGAAGCTTTCTTT.